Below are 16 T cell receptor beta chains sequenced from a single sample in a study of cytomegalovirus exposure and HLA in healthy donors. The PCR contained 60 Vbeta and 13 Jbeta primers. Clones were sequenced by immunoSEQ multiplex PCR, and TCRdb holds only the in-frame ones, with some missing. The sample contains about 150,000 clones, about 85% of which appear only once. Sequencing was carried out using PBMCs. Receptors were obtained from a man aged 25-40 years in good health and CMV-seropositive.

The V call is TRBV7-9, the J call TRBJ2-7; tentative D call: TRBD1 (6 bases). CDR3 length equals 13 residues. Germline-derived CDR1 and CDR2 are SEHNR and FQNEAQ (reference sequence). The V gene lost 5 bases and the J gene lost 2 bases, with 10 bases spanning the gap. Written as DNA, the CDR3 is TGTGCCAGCAGCGAGGACAGCGCCTACGAGCAGTACTTC. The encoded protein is CASSEDSAYEQYF.

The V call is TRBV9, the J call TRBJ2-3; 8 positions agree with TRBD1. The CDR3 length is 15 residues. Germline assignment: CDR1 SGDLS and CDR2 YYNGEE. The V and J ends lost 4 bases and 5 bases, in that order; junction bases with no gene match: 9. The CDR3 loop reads CASSSQGAREDTQYF. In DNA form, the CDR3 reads TGTGCCAGCAGCTCTCAGGGGGCTCGGGAAGATACGCAGTATTTT.

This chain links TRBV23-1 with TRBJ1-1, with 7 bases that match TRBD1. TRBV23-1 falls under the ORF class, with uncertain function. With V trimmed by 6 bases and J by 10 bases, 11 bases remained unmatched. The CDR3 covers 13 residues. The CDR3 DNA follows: TGCGCCAGCAGACACGACAGGGTTCAGCGAGCTTTCTTT. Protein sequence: CASRHDRVQRAFF.

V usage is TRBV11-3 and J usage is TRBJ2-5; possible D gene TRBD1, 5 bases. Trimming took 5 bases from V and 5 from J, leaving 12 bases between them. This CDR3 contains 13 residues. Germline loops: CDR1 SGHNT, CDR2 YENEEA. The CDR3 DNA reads TGTGCCAGCAGCCCATTGCAGGGTGAGACCCAGTACTTC. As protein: CASSPLQGETQYF.

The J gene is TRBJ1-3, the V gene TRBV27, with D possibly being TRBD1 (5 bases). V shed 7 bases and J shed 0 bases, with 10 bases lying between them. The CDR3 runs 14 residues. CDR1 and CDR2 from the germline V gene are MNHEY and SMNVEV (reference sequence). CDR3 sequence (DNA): TGTGCCAGCAAAGGGGTTCCCTCTGGAAACACCATATATTTT. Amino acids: CASKGVPSGNTIYF.

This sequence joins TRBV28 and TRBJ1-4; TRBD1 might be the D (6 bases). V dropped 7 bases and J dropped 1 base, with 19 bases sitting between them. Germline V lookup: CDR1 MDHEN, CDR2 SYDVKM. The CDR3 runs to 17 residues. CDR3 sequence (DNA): TGTGCCAGCACCATAGGGGGGGGGCTCGGAACTAATGAAAAACTGTTTTTT. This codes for CASTIGGGLGTNEKLFF.

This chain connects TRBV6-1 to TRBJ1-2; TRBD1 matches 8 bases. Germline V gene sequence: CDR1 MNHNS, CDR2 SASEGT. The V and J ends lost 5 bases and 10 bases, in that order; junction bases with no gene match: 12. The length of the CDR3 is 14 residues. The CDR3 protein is CASSPGQARVDYTF. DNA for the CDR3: TGTGCCAGCAGTCCGGGACAGGCGCGAGTTGACTACACCTTC.

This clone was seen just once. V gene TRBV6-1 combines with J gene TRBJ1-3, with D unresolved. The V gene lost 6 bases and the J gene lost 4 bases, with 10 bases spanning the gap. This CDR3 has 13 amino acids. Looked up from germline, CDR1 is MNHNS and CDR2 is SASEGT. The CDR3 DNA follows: TGTGCCAGCAGCGAACGTCCGGGAAACACCATATATTTT. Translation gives CASSERPGNTIYF.

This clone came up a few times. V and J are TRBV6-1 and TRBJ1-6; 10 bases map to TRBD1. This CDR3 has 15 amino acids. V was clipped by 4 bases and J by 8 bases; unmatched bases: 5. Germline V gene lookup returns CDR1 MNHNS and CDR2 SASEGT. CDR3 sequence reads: CASSVPGTGDSPLHF. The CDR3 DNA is TGTGCCAGCAGTGTCCCCGGGACAGGGGATTCACCCCTCCACTTT.

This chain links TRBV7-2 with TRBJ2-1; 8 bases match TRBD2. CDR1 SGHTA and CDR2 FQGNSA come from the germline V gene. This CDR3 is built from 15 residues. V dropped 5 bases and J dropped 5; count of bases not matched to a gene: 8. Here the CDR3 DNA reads TGTGCCAGCAGCCCGCCGGGGGGGATGGACAATGAGCAGTTCTTC. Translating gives CASSPPGGMDNEQFF. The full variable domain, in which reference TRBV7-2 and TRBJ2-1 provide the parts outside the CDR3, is GAGVSQSPSNKVTEKGKDVELRCDPISGHTALYWYRQSLGQGLEFLIYFQGNSAPDKSGLPSDRFSAERTGGSVSTLTIQRTQQEDSAVYLCASSPPGGMDNEQFFGPGTRLTVL.

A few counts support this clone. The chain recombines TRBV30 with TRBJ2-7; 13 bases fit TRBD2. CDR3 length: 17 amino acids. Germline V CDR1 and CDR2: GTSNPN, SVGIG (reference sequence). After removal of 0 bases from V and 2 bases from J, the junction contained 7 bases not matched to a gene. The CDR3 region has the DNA TGTGCCTGGAGTGTAAGGGTTGGGACTAGCGGGACCTACGAGCAGTACTTC. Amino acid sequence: CAWSVRVGTSGTYEQYF.

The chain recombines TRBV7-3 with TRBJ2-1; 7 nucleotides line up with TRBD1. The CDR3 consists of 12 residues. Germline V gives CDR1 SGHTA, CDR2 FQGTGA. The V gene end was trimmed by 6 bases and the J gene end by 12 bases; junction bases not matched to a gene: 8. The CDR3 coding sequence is TGTGCCAGCAGGGGAACAGGGGCTCGGCAGTTCTTC. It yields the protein CASRGTGARQFF.

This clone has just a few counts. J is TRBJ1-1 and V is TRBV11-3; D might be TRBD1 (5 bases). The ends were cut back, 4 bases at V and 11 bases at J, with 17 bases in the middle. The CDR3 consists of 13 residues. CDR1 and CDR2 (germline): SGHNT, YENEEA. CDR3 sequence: CASSSADIGKAFF. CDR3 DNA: TGTGCCAGCAGCTCCGCGGACATAGGGAAGGCTTTCTTT.

The CDR3 region is CASSYSQVSGNTIYF. CDR3 bases: TGTGCCAGCAGTTACTCACAGGTCTCTGGAAACACCATATATTTT. V is TRBV6-5 and J is TRBJ1-3; maybe TRBD1 (5 bases). CDR1 MNHEY and CDR2 SVGAGI come from the germline V gene. The germline V and J ends were trimmed by 0 bases and 0 bases, with 6 bases remaining between them. The CDR3 runs to 15 residues.

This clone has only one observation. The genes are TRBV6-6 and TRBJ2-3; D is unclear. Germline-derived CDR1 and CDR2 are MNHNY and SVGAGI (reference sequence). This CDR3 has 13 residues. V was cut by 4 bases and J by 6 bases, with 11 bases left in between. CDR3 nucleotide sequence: TGTGCCAGCAGTTCAACCGCGGATGATACGCAGTATTTT. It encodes CASSSTADDTQYF.

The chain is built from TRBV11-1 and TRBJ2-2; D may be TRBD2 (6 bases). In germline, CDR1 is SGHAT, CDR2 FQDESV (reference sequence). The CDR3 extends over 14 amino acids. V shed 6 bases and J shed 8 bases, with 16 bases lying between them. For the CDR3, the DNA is TGTGCCAGCAGACTATCCGGGACTCAAGGGGAGCTGTTTTTT. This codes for CASRLSGTQGELFF.